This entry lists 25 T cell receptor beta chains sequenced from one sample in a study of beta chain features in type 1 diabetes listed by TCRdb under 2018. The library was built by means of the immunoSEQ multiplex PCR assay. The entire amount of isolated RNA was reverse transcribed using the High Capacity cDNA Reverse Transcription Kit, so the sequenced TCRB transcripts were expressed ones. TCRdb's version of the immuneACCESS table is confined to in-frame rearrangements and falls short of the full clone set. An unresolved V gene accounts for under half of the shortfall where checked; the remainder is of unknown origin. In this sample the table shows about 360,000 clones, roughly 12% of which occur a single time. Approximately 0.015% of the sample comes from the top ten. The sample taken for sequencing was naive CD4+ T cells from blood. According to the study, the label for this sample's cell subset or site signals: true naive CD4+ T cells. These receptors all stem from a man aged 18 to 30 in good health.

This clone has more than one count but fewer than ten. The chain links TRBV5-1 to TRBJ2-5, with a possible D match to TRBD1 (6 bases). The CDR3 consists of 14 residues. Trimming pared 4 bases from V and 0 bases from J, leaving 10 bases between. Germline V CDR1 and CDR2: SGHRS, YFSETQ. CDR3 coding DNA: TGCGCCAGCAGCCCGACAGGTAACCAAGAGACCCAGTACTTC. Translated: CASSPTGNQETQYF.

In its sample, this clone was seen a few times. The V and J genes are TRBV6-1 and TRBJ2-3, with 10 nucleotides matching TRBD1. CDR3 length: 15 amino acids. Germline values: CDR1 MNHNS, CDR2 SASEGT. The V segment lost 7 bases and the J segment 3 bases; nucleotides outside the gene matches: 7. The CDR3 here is CASIIRDRGTDTQYF. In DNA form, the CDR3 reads TGTGCCAGCATCATCCGGGACAGGGGAACAGATACGCAGTATTTT.

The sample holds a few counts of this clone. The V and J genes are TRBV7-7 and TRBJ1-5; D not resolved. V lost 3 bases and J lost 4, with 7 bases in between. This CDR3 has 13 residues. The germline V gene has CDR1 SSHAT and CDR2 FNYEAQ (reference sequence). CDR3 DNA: TGTGCCAGCAGCTTGCAGAGGAATCAGCCCCAGCATTTT. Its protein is CASSLQRNQPQHF.

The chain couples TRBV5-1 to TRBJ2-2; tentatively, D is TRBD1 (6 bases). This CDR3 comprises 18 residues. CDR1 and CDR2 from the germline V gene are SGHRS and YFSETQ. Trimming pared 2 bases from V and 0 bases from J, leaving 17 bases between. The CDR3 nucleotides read TGCGCCAGCAGCTTACATCAGAACAGGGTAGCGAACACCGGGGAGCTGTTTTTT. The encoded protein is CASSLHQNRVANTGELFF.

The DNA of the CDR3 is TGTGCCAGCAGGCGGGAGTCCTACGAGCAGTACTTC. Protein: CASRRESYEQYF. This chain connects TRBV2 to TRBJ2-7, with 7 bases aligning to TRBD2. The V gene's germline CDR1 is SNHLY and CDR2 FYNNEI. This CDR3 is built from 12 residues. V lost 6 bases to trimming and J lost 1 base; unmatched junction nucleotides: 0.

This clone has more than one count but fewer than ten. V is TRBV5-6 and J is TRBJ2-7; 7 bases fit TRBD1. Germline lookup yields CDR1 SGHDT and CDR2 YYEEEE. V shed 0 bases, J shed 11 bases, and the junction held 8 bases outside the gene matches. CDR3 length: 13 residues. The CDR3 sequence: CASSLEWTGLKYF. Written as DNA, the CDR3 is TGTGCCAGCAGCTTGGAATGGACAGGTTTAAAGTACTTC.

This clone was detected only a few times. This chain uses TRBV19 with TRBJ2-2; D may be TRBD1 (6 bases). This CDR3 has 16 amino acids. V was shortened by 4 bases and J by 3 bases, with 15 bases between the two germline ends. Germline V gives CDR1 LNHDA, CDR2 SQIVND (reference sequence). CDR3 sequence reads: CASSTPGAVHTGELFF. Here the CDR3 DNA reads TGTGCCAGTAGTACTCCAGGGGCGGTCCACACCGGGGAGCTGTTTTTT.

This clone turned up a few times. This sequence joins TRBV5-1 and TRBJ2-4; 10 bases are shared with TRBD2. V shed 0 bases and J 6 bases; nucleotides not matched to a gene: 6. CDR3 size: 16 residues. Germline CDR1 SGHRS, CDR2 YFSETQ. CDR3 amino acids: CASSLGAGGPINIQYF. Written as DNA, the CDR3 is TGCGCCAGCAGCTTGGGAGCGGGAGGGCCCATAAACATTCAGTACTTC. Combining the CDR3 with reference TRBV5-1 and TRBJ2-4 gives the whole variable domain KAGVTQTPRYLIKTRGQQVTLSCSPISGHRSVSWYQQTPGQGLQFLFEYFSETQRNKGNFPGRFSGRQFSNSRSEMNVSTLELGDSALYLCASSLGAGGPINIQYFGAGTRLSVL.

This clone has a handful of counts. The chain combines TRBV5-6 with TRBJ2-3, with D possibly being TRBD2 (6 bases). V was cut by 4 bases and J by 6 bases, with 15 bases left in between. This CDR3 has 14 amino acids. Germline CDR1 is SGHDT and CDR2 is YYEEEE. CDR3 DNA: TGTGCCAGCAGCCCCACGACTAGTGGTGATACGCAGTATTTT. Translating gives CASSPTTSGDTQYF.

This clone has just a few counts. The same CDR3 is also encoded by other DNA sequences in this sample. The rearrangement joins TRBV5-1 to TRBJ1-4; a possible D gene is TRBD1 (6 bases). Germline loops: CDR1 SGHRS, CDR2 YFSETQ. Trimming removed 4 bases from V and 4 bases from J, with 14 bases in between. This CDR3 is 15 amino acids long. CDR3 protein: CASSLRTGRNEKLFF. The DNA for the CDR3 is TGCGCCAGCAGCCTTCGAACAGGGCGTAATGAAAAACTGTTTTTT.

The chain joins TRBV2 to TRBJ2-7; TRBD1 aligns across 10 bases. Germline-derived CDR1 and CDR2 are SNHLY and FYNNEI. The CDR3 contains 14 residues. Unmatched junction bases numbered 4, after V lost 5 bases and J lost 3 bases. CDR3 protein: CASSTGTGDYEQYF. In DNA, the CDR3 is TGTGCCAGCAGTACCGGGACAGGGGACTACGAGCAGTACTTC.

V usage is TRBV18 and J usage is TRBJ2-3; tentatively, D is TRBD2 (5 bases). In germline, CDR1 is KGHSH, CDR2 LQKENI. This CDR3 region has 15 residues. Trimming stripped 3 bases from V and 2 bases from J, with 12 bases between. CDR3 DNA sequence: TGTGCCAGCTCACCTAGTGCGAGGGTCACAGATACGCAGTATTTT. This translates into CASSPSARVTDTQYF.

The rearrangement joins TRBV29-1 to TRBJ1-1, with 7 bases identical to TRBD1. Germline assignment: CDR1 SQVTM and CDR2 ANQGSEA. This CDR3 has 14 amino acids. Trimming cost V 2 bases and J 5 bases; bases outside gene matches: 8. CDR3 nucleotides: TGCAGCGTTGAACCCCGGACAGGTCGAACTGAAGCTTTCTTT. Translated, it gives CSVEPRTGRTEAFF.

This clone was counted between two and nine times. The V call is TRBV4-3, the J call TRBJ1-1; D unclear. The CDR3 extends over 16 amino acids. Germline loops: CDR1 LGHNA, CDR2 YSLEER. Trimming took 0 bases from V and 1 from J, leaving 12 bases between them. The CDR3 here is CASSQERAGPNTEAFF. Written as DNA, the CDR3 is TGCGCCAGCAGCCAAGAGCGCGCGGGCCCGAACACTGAAGCTTTCTTT.

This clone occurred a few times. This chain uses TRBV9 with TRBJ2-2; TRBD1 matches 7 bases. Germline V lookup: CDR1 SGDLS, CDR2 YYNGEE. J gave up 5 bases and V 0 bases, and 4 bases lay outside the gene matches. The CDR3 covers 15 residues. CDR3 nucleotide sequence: TGTGCCAGCAGCGTAGATGGGGGACAGACCGGGGAGCTGTTTTTT. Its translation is CASSVDGGQTGELFF.

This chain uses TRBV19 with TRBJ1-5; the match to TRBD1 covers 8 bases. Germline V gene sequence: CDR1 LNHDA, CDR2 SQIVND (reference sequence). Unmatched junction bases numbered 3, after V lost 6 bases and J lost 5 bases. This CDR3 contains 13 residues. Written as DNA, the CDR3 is TGTGCCAGTAGAGGACAGGGAGATCAGCCCCAGCATTTT. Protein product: CASRGQGDQPQHF.

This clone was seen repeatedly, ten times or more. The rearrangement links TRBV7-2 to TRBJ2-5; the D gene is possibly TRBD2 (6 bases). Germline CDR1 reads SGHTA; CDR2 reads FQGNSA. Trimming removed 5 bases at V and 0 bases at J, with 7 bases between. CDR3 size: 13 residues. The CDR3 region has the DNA TGTGCCAGCAGCGGGGGGAACCAAGAGACCCAGTACTTC. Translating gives CASSGGNQETQYF.

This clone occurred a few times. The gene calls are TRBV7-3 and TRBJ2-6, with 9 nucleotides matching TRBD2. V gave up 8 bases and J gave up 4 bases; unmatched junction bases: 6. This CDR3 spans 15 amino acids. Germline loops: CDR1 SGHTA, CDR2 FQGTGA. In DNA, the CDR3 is TGTGCCAGCGGTCTAGCGGGATCCGGGGCCAACGTCCTGACTTTC. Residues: CASGLAGSGANVLTF.

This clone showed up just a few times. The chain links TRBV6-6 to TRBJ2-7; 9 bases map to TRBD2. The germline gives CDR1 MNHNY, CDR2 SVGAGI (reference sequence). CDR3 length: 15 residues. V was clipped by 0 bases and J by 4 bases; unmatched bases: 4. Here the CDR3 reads CASSYSTSGKYEQYF. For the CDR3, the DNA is TGTGCCAGCAGTTACTCGACTAGCGGTAAATACGAGCAGTACTTC.

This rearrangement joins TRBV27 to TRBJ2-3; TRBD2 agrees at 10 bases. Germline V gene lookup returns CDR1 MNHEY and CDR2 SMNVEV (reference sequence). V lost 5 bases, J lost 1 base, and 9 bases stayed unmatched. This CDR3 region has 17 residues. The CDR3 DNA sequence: TGTGCCAGCAGTCGCCCCCGGACTAGCGGACGCACAGATACGCAGTATTTT. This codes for CASSRPRTSGRTDTQYF.

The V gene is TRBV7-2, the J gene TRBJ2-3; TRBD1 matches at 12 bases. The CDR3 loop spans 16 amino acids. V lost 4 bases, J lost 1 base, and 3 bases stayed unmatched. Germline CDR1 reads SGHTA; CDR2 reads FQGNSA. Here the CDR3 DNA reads TGTGCCAGCAGCTGGGACAGGGGGCGCGGCACAGATACGCAGTATTTT. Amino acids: CASSWDRGRGTDTQYF.

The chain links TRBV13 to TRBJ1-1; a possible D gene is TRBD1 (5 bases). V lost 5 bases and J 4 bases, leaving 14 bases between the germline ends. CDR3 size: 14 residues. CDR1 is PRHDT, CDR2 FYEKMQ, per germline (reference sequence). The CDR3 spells CASSTDRRITEAFF. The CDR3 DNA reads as TGTGCCAGCAGCACAGACAGACGGATCACTGAAGCTTTCTTT.

The CDR3 region is CASRSGGNGYTF. The CDR3 nucleotides read TGTGCCAGCAGGTCAGGGGGCAATGGCTACACCTTC. The genes are TRBV6-6 and TRBJ1-2, with TRBD1 matching over 8 bases. Germline lookup yields CDR1 MNHNY and CDR2 SVGAGI (reference sequence). CDR3 length: 12 residues. V gave up 6 bases and J gave up 6 bases; unmatched junction bases: 3.

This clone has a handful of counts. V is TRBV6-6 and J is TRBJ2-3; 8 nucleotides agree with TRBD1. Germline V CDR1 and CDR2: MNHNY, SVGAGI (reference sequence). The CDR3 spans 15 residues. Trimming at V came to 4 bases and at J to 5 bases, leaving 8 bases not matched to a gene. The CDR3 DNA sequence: TGTGCCAGCAGTTCCCTTGGACAGGGAGTAGATACGCAGTATTTT. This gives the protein CASSSLGQGVDTQYF.

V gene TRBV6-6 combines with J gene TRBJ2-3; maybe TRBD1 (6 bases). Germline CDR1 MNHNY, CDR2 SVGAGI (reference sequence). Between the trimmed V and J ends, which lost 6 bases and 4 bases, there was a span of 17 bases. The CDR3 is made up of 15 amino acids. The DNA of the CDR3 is TGTGCCAGCAGAAGACAGGAAAGTAGCCCAGATACGCAGTATTTT. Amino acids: CASRRQESSPDTQYF.